Sequencing of this T cell receptor beta chain was carried out in a study of shared clonotypes between healthy human individuals. CDR1 is SGHNT, CDR2 YYREEE, per germline (reference sequence). The CDR3 length is 16 residues. Trimming at V came to 4 bases and at J to 5 bases, leaving 8 bases not matched to a gene. Genomic DNA (from each subset) was split evenly across several immunoSEQ plates. Assay used: immunoSEQ multiplex PCR; TCRdb lists only in-frame clones, some missing. This table holds 2 million to 2.5 million clones, 90% to 96% found once. The sample comprised naive CD4+ T cells sorted from blood. The subset: CD45RA+ positively selected. This clonotype was obtained from a man aged 18 to 30 in good health. The rearrangement links TRBV5-4 to TRBJ2-1, with TRBD2 identical over 11 bases. CDR3 nucleotides: TGTGCCAGCAGCGCTGGTAGCGGGGGGGCGCACAATGAGCAGTTCTTC. Amino acids: CASSAGSGGAHNEQFF.